This T cell receptor beta chain appears in the sequencing data of a study of shared clonotypes between healthy human individuals. TCRdb keeps only in-frame clones here, not all; method: immunoSEQ multiplex PCR. The sample includes 97,000 or so clones, roughly 50% seen only once; the top ten take around 16%. This CDR3 is built from 12 residues. CDR1 and CDR2 from the germline V gene are MDHEN and SYDVKM. The sequence derives from a woman aged 40 to 50 in good health. Some clones in this sample may be carry-over from other donors' samples. What was sequenced was PBMCs. The chain carries TRBV28 and TRBJ2-2, with D uncertain. The CDR3, as DNA: TGTGCAAGCCAGCTCAACACCGGGGAGCTGTTTTTT. Amino acid sequence: CASQLNTGELFF.